The 15 T cell receptor beta chains listed next were all sequenced from one sample in a study of T cells after posttransplantation cyclophosphamide. Treatment was busulfan-fludarabine conditioning, a marrow graft, and cyclophosphamide on days +3 and +4. Sequencing used immunoSEQ multiplex PCR; TCRdb keeps in-frame clones, though not all of them. This repertoire holds about 6,700 clones, and none appear only once. This specimen consisted of PBMCs, obtained after an allogeneic stem cell transplant with post-transplant cyclophosphamide. The origin of the receptors is a male patient aged 25-45 years who received an allogeneic stem cell transplant from an unrelated donor, was CMV-positive, and had acute and chronic GVHD. Some T cells may be transferred from the graft donor.

This clone is medium-sized in the sample. This chain connects TRBV4-1 to TRBJ2-2, with D perhaps TRBD1 (6 bases). The CDR3 consists of 14 residues. V was pared by 3 bases and J by 8 bases, with 13 bases between. CDR1 and CDR2 (germline): MGHRA, YSYEKL. The CDR3 sequence: CASSQAWTAGELFF. The CDR3 DNA sequence: TGCGCCAGCAGCCAGGCCTGGACAGCTGGGGAGCTGTTTTTT.

This clone came up many times. This sequence joins TRBV5-1 and TRBJ2-2; D gene uncertain. V was pared by 4 bases and J by 0 bases, with 13 bases between. The CDR3 length is 16 residues. Germline CDR1 is SGHRS and CDR2 is YFSETQ. This CDR3 is CASSQWVATNTGELFF. In DNA, the CDR3 is TGCGCCAGCAGCCAATGGGTAGCCACGAACACCGGGGAGCTGTTTTTT.

The gene calls are TRBV7-2 and TRBJ1-3, with a weak D call TRBD1 (6 bases). Germline V gene lookup returns CDR1 SGHTA and CDR2 FQGNSA. This CDR3 spans 18 amino acids. The V end lost 5 bases, the J end lost 4 bases, and 24 bases lay between the germline ends. CDR3 residues: CASSKWGLLQTGGNTIYF. DNA for the CDR3: TGTGCCAGCAGCAAATGGGGGCTCCTTCAAACGGGAGGAAACACCATATATTTT.

This clone was observed a few times. This chain joins TRBV7-2 and TRBJ2-5; 12 bases align to TRBD2. Trimming cost V 5 bases and J 4 bases; bases outside gene matches: 8. The CDR3 runs 16 residues. Germline V lookup: CDR1 SGHTA, CDR2 FQGNSA. Written as DNA, the CDR3 is TGTGCCAGCAGCCCTCCTAGCGGGGGGGCCCGAGAGACCCAGTACTTC. This gives the protein CASSPPSGGARETQYF. The full variable domain, completed using reference TRBV7-2 and TRBJ2-5, is GAGVSQSPSNKVTEKGKDVELRCDPISGHTALYWYRQSLGQGLEFLIYFQGNSAPDKSGLPSDRFSAERTGGSVSTLTIQRTQQEDSAVYLCASSPPSGGARETQYFGPGTRLLVL.

This clone was recorded at least ten times. The chain recombines TRBV5-8 with TRBJ2-7; 9 bases are shared with TRBD1. CDR3 length equals 15 residues. The J segment lost 4 bases and the V segment lost 0 bases, leaving 5 bases of the junction unmatched. Germline loops: CDR1 SGHTS, CDR2 YDEGEE. The CDR3 reads CASSLGGTGLYEQYF. The CDR3 bases are TGTGCCAGCAGCTTGGGTGGGACAGGGCTATACGAGCAGTACTTC. Filled out from reference TRBV5-8 and TRBJ2-7, the complete variable domain reads EAGVTQSPTHLIKTRGQQATLRCSPISGHTSVYWYQQALGLGLQFLLWYDEGEERNRGNFPPRFSGRQFPNYSSELNVNALELEDSALYLCASSLGGTGLYEQYFGPGTRLTVT.

This clone was detected ten times or more. The chain combines TRBV29-1 with TRBJ1-1; 11 bases match TRBD1. The V gene end was trimmed by 8 bases and the J gene end by 2 bases; junction bases not matched to a gene: 4. The CDR3 loop spans 13 amino acids. From germline, CDR1 is SQVTM and CDR2 ANQGSEA. CDR3 bases: TGCAGCACTAGGACAGGGGGCAACACTGAAGCTTTCTTT. Translating gives CSTRTGGNTEAFF.

This clone was observed many times. CDR3 sequence reads: CASSHGLTYEQYF. The CDR3 DNA is TGTGCCAGCAGCCACGGACTCACCTACGAGCAGTACTTC. V is TRBV5-6 and J is TRBJ2-7; tentatively, D is TRBD2 (5 bases). The ends were cut back, 4 bases at V and 2 bases at J, with 10 bases in the middle. CDR3 length: 13 residues. The germline gives CDR1 SGHDT, CDR2 YYEEEE.

This clone counts as medium-sized. This rearrangement joins TRBV4-1 to TRBJ2-1; tentatively, D is TRBD1 (6 bases). Germline V gene sequence: CDR1 MGHRA, CDR2 YSYEKL. The CDR3 is 16 residues long. V was cut by 2 bases and J by 1 base, with 12 bases left in between. The CDR3 nucleotides read TGCGCCAGCAGCCAAATAGGGACAAGATCCTACAATGAGCAGTTCTTC. Amino acid sequence: CASSQIGTRSYNEQFF.

There are many counts of this clone. The rearrangement links TRBV13 to TRBJ1-1, with D possibly matching TRBD1 (6 bases). The ends were cut back, 2 bases at V and 2 bases at J, with 9 bases in the middle. In germline, CDR1 is PRHDT, CDR2 FYEKMQ (reference sequence). The CDR3 is 14 residues long. CDR3 protein: CASSLRGGNTEAFF. The DNA of the CDR3 is TGTGCCAGCAGCTTAAGGGGGGGAAACACTGAAGCTTTCTTT.

This clone was seen at least ten times. This sequence joins TRBV25-1 and TRBJ1-1; tentative D call: TRBD1 (6 bases). From germline, CDR1 is MGHDK and CDR2 SYGVNS. This CDR3 spans 14 amino acids. The ends were cut back, 3 bases at V and 1 base at J, with 9 bases in the middle. This CDR3 is CASSETGWNTEAFF. CDR3 nucleotide sequence: TGTGCCAGCAGTGAGACAGGTTGGAACACTGAAGCTTTCTTT.

This clone was detected many times. This chain links TRBV7-3 with TRBJ2-5; TRBD1 agrees at 8 bases. CDR3 length equals 13 residues. The V segment lost 5 bases and the J segment 3 bases; nucleotides outside the gene matches: 2. Per the germline V gene, CDR1 is SGHTA and CDR2 is FQGTGA. CDR3 region: CASSPTGEETQYF. As DNA, the CDR3 is TGTGCCAGCAGCCCGACAGGGGAAGAGACCCAGTACTTC.

This clone is medium-sized (0.01 to 0.1%) within its sample. This chain links TRBV19 with TRBJ1-1, with D possibly being TRBD1 (5 bases). The length of the CDR3 is 14 residues. V lost 9 bases to trimming and J lost 4 bases, with 18 bases between them. The germline CDR1 and CDR2 sequences are LNHDA and SQIVND (reference sequence). CDR3 protein: CASETRDSSTEAFF. CDR3 coding DNA: TGTGCCAGCGAAACCAGGGATTCGAGCACTGAAGCTTTCTTT.

By sample fraction, this clone is medium-sized. This chain joins TRBV5-4 and TRBJ1-1, with D possibly being TRBD1 (6 bases). This CDR3 region has 16 residues. Germline V gene lookup returns CDR1 SGHNT and CDR2 YYREEE (reference sequence). Trimming stripped 3 bases from V and 6 bases from J, with 21 bases between. Here the CDR3 reads CASSSREGVLLAEAFF. DNA of the CDR3: TGTGCCAGCAGCTCGCGTGAGGGGGTTCTATTAGCTGAAGCTTTCTTT.

Judged by abundance, this clone is medium-sized. The V gene is TRBV29-1, the J gene TRBJ1-1, with D possibly matching TRBD1 (5 bases). Trimming pared 7 bases from V and 0 bases from J, leaving 18 bases between. The CDR3 has 15 residues. Germline lookup yields CDR1 SQVTM and CDR2 ANQGSEA. This CDR3 is CSAGGSPAVNTEAFF. The DNA for the CDR3 is TGCAGCGCTGGGGGGTCGCCCGCGGTGAACACTGAAGCTTTCTTT.

This clone was detected ten times or more. The chain combines TRBV6-6 with TRBJ1-6; TRBD1 agrees at 9 bases. Germline values: CDR1 MNHNY, CDR2 SVGAGI (reference sequence). The CDR3 loop spans 14 amino acids. V was pared by 6 bases and J by 9 bases, with 6 bases of the junction left unmatched. CDR3 in DNA: TGTGCCAGCAGCTTACGGGACAGGGTTTCACCCCTCCACTTT. Its protein product is CASSLRDRVSPLHF.